Described below is a single TCR beta chain sequence and its context. No antigen is known for it. This sample is drawn from a study of shared clonotypes between healthy human individuals. Study-level points and caveats: An anticipated effect of sequencing depth on clonotype sharing among donors was recognized. Limitation of the genetic and exposure-history diversity represented came from the few donors.

Unsorted PBMC contributed about 0.3 ug DNA, tens of thousands of T cell genomes, to each replicate PCR. It was on ten immunoSEQ deep assay plates that unsorted PBMC DNA was sequenced. The protocol was immunoSEQ multiplex PCR, while the TCRdb copy is restricted to in-frame clones and leaves out a portion. Here the sample spans about 480,000 clones, roughly 79% being singletons. The junction had 9 bases not matched to a gene; V was cut back by 6 bases and J by 6 bases. This CDR3 is built from 15 residues. CDR1 and CDR2 (germline): MNHEY, SVGAGI. Sequencing was carried out using PBMCs. The TCR was taken from a woman aged 40 to 50 in good health. Some clones in this sample may be carry-over from other donors' samples. This chain joins TRBV6-5 and TRBJ2-3; 10 bases map to TRBD2. CDR3 DNA: TGTGCCAGCAGCCTGCAGCGGGAGGGCCTGGATACGCAGTATTTT. Encoded protein: CASSLQREGLDTQYF.